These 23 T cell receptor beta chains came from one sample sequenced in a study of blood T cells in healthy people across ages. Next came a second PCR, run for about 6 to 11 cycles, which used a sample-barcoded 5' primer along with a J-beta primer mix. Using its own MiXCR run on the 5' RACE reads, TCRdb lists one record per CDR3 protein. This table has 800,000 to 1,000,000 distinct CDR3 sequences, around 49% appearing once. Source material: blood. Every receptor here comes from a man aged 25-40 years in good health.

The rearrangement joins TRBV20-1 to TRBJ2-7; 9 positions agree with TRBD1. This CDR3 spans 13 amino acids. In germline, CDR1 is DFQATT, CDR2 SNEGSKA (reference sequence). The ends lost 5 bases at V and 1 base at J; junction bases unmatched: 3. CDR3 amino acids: CSASGTGSYEQYF. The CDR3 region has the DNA TGCAGTGCTTCCGGGACAGGGTCCTACGAGCAGTACTTC.

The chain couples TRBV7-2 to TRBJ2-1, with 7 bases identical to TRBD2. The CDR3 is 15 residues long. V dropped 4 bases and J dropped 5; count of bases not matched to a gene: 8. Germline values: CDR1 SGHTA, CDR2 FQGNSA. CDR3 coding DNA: TGTGCCAGCAGCTGCGGGGGTCCCTCAAACAATGAGCAGTTCTTC. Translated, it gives CASSCGGPSNNEQFF. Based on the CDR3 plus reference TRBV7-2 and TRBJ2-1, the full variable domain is GAGVSQSPSNKVTEKGKDVELRCDPISGHTALYWYRQSLGQGLEFLIYFQGNSAPDKSGLPSDRFSAERTGGSVSTLTIQRTQQEDSAVYLCASSCGGPSNNEQFFGPGTRLTVL.

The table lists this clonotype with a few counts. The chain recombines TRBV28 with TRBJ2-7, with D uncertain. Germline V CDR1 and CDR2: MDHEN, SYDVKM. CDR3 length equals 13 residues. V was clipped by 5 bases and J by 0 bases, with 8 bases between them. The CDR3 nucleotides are TGTGCCAGCAGTGTGTCAGTCTCCTACGAGCAGTACTTC. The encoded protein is CASSVSVSYEQYF.

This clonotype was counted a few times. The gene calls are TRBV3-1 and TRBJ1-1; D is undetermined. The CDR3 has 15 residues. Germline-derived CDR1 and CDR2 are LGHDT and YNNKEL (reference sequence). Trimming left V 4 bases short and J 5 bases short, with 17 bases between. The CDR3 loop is CASSPRATYGTEAFF. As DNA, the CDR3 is TGTGCCAGCAGCCCCCGGGCCACCTATGGTACTGAAGCTTTCTTT.

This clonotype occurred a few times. Here the CDR3 reads CASSAGAKDEQFF. The CDR3 coding sequence is TGTGCCAGCAGCGCCGGAGCTAAAGATGAGCAGTTCTTC. V is TRBV7-2 and J is TRBJ2-1; D gene uncertain. Germline-derived CDR1 and CDR2 are SGHTA and FQGNSA. Between the trimmed V and J ends, which lost 5 bases and 8 bases, there was a span of 13 bases. CDR3 length: 13 amino acids.

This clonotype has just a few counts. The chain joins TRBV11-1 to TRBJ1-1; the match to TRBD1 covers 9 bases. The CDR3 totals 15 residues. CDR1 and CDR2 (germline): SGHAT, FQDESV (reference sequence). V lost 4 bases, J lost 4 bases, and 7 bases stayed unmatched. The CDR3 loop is CASSSDRGRGTEAFF. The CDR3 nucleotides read TGTGCCAGCAGCTCGGACAGGGGAAGAGGCACTGAAGCTTTCTTT.

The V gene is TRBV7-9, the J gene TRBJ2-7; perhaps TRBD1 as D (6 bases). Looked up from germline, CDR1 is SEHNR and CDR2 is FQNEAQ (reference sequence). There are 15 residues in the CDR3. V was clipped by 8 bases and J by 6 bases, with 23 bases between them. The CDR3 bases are TGTGCCAGCCGGACTTACCGGGACACGACCTCCGAGCAGTACTTC. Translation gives CASRTYRDTTSEQYF.

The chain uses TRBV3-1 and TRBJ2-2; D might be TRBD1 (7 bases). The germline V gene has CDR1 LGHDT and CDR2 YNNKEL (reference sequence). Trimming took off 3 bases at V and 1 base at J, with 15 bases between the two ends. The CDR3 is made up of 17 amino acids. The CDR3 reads CASSHALRDRNTGELFF. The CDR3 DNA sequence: TGTGCCAGCAGCCATGCACTGCGGGACAGGAACACCGGGGAGCTGTTTTTT.

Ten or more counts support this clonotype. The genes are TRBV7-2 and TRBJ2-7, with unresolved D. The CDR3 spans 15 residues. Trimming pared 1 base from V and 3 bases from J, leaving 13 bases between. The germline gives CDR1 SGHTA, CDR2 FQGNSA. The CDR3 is CASSLVSSTYYEQYF. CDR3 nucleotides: TGTGCCAGCAGCTTAGTGTCGTCCACTTACTACGAGCAGTACTTC.

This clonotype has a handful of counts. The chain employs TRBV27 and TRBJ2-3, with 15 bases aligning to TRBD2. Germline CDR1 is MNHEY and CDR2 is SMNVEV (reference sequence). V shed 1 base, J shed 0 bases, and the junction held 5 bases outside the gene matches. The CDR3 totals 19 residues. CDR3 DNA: TGTGCCAGCAGTTTATTGGGACTAGCGGGGGGCCCCAGCACAGATACGCAGTATTTT. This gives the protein CASSLLGLAGGPSTDTQYF.

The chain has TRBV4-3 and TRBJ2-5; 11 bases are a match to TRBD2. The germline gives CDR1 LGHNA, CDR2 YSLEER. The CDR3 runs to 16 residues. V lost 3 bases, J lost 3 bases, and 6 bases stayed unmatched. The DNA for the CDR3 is TGCGCCAGCAGCCAGGGTAGCGGGAGGGGGGAAGAGACCCAGTACTTC. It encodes CASSQGSGRGEETQYF.

CDR3 in amino acids: CSGSGGSKDGYTF. The CDR3 DNA follows: TGCAGTGGATCAGGGGGCTCTAAGGATGGCTACACCTTC. This chain uses TRBV20-1 with TRBJ1-2, with 8 bases fitting TRBD1. CDR1 is DFQATT and CDR2 is SNEGSKA in the germline V gene (reference sequence). The CDR3 runs to 13 residues. Trimming cost V 7 bases and J 6 bases; bases outside gene matches: 10.

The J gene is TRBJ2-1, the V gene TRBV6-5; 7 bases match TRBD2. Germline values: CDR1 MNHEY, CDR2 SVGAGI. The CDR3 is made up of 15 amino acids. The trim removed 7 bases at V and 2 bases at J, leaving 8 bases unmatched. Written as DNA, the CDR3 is TGTGCCAGCATGAGAAGCGGGGCCCCCTACAATGAGCAGTTCTTC. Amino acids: CASMRSGAPYNEQFF.

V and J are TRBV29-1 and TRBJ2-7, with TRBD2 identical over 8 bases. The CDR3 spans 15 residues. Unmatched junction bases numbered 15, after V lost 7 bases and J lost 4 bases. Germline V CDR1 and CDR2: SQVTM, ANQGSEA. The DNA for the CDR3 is TGCAGCGGCGCCCTATTAACGGGGGGGCGGTACGAGCAGTACTTC. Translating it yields CSGALLTGGRYEQYF.

This chain's CDR3 is CATSVAGTQYF. CDR3 DNA: TGTGCCACCAGTGTAGCGGGGACGCAGTATTTT. The chain carries TRBV24-1 and TRBJ2-3; 8 nucleotides align to TRBD2. CDR3 length equals 11 residues. J was trimmed by 9 bases and V by 5 bases; bases with no gene match: 0. Germline V gene lookup returns CDR1 KGHDR and CDR2 SFDVKD.

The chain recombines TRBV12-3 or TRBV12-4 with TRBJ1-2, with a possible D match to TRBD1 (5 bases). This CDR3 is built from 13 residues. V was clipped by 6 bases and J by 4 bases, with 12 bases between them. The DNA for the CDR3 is TGTGCCAGCAGCCTCTTTGGGGGCTATGGCTACACCTTC. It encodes CASSLFGGYGYTF.

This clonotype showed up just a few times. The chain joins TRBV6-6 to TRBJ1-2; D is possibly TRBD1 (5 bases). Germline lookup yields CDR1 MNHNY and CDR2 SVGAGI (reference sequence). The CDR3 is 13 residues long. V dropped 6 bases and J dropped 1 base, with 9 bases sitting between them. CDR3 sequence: CASRLDSNYGYTF. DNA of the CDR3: TGTGCCAGCAGGCTCGACAGTAACTATGGCTACACCTTC.

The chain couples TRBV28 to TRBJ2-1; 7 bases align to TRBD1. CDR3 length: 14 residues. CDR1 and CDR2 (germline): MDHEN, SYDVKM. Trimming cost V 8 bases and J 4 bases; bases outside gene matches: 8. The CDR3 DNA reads TGTGCCAGCGCAGGGGGTCGGGGTTACAATGAGCAGTTCTTC. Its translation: CASAGGRGYNEQFF.

CDR3 nucleotide sequence: TGTGCCAGCAGTCGACAGGGTAATGGCGAGCAGTACTTC. Translation gives CASSRQGNGEQYF. The chain combines TRBV12-3 or TRBV12-4 with TRBJ2-7, with 7 bases aligning to TRBD1. The length of the CDR3 is 13 residues. The trim removed 5 bases at V and 6 bases at J, leaving 7 bases unmatched.

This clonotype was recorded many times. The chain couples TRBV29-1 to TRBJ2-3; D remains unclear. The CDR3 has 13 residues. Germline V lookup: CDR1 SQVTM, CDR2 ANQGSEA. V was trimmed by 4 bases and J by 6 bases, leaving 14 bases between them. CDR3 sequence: CSVGQVLMDTQYF. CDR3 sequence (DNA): TGCAGCGTTGGCCAGGTCCTTATGGATACGCAGTATTTT.

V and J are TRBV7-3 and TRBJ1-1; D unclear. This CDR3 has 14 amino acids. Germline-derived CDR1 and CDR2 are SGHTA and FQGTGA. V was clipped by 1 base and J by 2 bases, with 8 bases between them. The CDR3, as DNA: TGTGCCAGCAGCTTAATGGGCACTAACACTGAAGCTTTCTTT. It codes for CASSLMGTNTEAFF.

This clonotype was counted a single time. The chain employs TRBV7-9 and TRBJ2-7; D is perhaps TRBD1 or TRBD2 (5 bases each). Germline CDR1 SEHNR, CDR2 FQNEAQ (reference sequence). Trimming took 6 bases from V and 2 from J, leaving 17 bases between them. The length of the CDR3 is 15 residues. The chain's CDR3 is CASRGTGPRTYEQYF. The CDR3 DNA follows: TGTGCCAGCAGAGGAACGGGACCTCGCACCTACGAGCAGTACTTC.

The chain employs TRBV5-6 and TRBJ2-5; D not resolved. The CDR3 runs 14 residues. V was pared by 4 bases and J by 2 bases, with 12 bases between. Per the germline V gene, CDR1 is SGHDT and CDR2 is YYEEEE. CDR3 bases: TGTGCCAGCAGCCGCCTCAGTGTACAAGAGACCCAGTACTTC. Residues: CASSRLSVQETQYF.